This TCR beta chain was sequenced during a study of tumor-infiltrating lymphocytes in primary liver carcinoma. Study-wide context: Staged T1-T3 N0M0, the tumors had sizes that ranged from roughly 4 to 10 cm across. Sample yields, roughly 3.65 to 8 million productive TCRbeta reads, were similar across the tissue types.

The table lists this clonotype with many counts. Antigen unknown. Between roughly 17 and 30 mg of unsorted bulk tissue served as the source from which RNA and DNA were co-extracted. The V end was cut by 3 bases, the J end by 7 bases, with 10 bases between. The CDR3 contains 12 residues. CDR1 is SQVTM and CDR2 is ANQGSEA in the germline V gene. From around 500 ng of total RNA, TCR beta-specific cDNA was reverse-transcribed using a constant-region primer. Three rounds of nested multiplex PCR with slightly modified ARM-PCR produced TCR beta libraries. Each of the first two PCR rounds ran nine to ten cycles with TRBV1-TRBV30 forward and C-beta reverse primers. MiXCR, applied by TCRdb to the multiplex PCR reads, yields one record per CDR3 protein. The sample holds about 110,000 distinct CDR3 sequences, 60% to 70% seen once. Study-wide results and caveats: Tumors significantly exceeded blood in top-250-clone fraction (p = 0.039).

The sequence derives from an older woman with primary liver carcinoma and hepatitis B virus infection. Sequenced input: liver tumor tissue from sampling region 1. Subset here: tumor region T1, superior pole. The chain carries TRBV29-1 and TRBJ2-1, with D tentatively TRBD2 (7 bases). DNA for the CDR3: TGCAGCGTTGAGCGGGGGCCGAATGAGCAGTTCTTC. Translated, it gives CSVERGPNEQFF.